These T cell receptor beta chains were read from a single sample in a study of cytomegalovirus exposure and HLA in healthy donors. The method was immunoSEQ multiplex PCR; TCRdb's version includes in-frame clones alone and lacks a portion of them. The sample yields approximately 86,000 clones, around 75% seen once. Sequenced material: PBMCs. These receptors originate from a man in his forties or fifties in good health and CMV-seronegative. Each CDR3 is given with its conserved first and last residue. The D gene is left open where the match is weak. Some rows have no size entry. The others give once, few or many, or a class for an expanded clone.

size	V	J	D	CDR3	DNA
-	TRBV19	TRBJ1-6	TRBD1	CASSERDSSYNSPLHF	TGTGCCAGTAGTGAAAGGGACAGCTCCTATAATTCACCCCTCCACTTT
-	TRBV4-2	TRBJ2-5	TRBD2	CASSQERQRGGGETQYF	TGTGCCAGCAGCCAAGAAAGGCAGCGGGGGGGTGGAGAGACCCAGTACTTC
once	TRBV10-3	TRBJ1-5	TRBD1	CAIPGQGYSNQPQHF	TGTGCCATCCCGGGACAGGGGTATAGCAATCAGCCCCAGCATTTT
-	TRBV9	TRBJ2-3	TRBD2	CASSPRGWNTDTQYF	TGTGCCAGCAGCCCGCGGGGGTGGAACACAGATACGCAGTATTTT
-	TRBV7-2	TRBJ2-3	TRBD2	CASSLARGGAADTQYF	TGTGCCAGCAGCTTAGCCCGCGGGGGGGCTGCAGATACGCAGTATTTT
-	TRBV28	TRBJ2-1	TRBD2	CASSWRLAGRYNEQFF	TGTGCCAGCAGTTGGCGACTAGCGGGGAGGTACAATGAGCAGTTCTTC
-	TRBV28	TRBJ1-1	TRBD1	CASRDRGQTNTEAFF	TGTGCCAGCAGGGACAGGGGGCAAACGAACACTGAAGCTTTCTTT
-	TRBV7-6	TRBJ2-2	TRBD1	CASSLGQGAPGELFF	TGTGCCAGCAGCCTTGGACAGGGGGCCCCCGGGGAGCTGTTTTTT
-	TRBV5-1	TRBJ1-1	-	CASSTGTPGTEAFF	TGCGCCAGCAGCACGGGGACACCGGGGACTGAAGCTTTCTTT
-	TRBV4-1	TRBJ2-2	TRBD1	CASSHSGTGAGELFF	TGCGCCAGCAGCCATTCCGGGACAGGGGCCGGGGAGCTGTTTTTT
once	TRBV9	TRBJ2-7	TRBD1	CASSVGQGSAYEQYF	TGTGCCAGCAGCGTAGGACAGGGCAGCGCCTACGAGCAGTACTTC
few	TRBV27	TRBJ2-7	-	CASSSYGLSPEQYF	TGTGCCAGCAGTTCCTATGGACTATCTCCCGAGCAGTACTTC
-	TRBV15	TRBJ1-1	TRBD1	CATSRRDSEAFF	TGTGCCACCAGCAGGCGGGACAGCGAAGCTTTCTTT
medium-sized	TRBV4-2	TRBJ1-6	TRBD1	CAGRTGDYNSPLHF	TGTGCCGGAAGAACAGGGGATTATAATTCACCCCTCCACTTT
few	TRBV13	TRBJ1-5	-	CASSLGRSNQPQHF	TGTGCCAGCAGCTTAGGGCGGAGCAATCAGCCCCAGCATTTT
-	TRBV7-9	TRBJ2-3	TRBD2	CASSKGLAGGLLPNTQYF	TGTGCCAGCAGCAAGGGACTAGCGGGGGGCCTACTCCCGAATACGCAGTATTTT
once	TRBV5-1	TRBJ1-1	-	CASQREPNTEAFF	TGCGCCAGCCAGCGCGAACCGAACACTGAAGCTTTCTTT
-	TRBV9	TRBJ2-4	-	CASSPKQGDRNIQYF	TGTGCCAGCAGCCCGAAACAGGGAGATCGAAACATTCAGTACTTC
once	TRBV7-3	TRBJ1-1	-	CASSAGTHTEAFF	TGTGCCAGCAGCGCGGGCACCCACACTGAAGCTTTCTTT
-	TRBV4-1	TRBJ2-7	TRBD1	CASSQDIAGGYEQYF	TGCGCCAGCAGCCAAGATATCGCAGGGGGTTACGAGCAGTACTTC
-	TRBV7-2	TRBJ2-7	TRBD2	CASSLALLAYSYEQYF	TGTGCCAGCAGCTTAGCGCTACTAGCGTATTCCTACGAGCAGTACTTC
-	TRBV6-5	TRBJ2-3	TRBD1	CASRPQGTDTQYF	TGTGCCAGCAGACCACAGGGGACAGATACGCAGTATTTT
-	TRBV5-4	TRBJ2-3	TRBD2	CASSPGTSGGYGGGTDTQYF	TGTGCCAGCAGCCCTGGGACTAGCGGGGGTTATGGGGGAGGCACAGATACGCAGTATTTT
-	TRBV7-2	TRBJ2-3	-	CASSPSIRGLADTQYF	TGTGCCAGCAGCCCTTCCATTAGAGGGCTGGCAGATACGCAGTATTTT
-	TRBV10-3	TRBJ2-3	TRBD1	CAIRQGALGTDTQYF	TGTGCCATAAGACAGGGGGCATTAGGCACAGATACGCAGTATTTT
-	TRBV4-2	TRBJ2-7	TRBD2	CASSPTLSGGNSYEQYF	TGTGCCAGCAGCCCAACCCTTAGCGGGGGGAACTCCTACGAGCAGTACTTC
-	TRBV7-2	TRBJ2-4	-	CASSLDGRQNIQYF	TGTGCCAGCAGCTTAGACGGTCGCCAAAACATTCAGTACTTC
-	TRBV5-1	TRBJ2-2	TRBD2	CASSFPAGVNTGELFF	TGCGCCAGCAGCTTCCCAGCGGGGGTAAACACCGGGGAGCTGTTTTTT
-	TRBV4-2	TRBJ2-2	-	CASSEGGTETNTGELFF	TGTGCCAGCAGCGAAGGGGGGACAGAAACCAACACCGGGGAGCTGTTTTTT
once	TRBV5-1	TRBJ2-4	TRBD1	CASSLRVGTGENIQYF	TGCGCCAGCAGCTTGAGGGTGGGGACAGGGGAAAACATTCAGTACTTC
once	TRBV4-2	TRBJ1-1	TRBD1	CASSGTGITEAFF	TGTGCTAGTTCTGGGACAGGCATAACTGAAGCTTTCTTT
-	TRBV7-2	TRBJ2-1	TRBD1	CASSLGEDRVWNEQFF	TGTGCCAGCAGCTTAGGGGAGGACAGGGTTTGGAATGAGCAGTTCTTC
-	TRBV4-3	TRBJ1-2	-	CASSQDIYLREHGYTF	TGCGCCAGCAGCCAAGACATATACCTCCGAGAGCATGGCTACACCTTC
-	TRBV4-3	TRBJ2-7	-	CASSQGTVVYEQYF	TGCGCCAGCAGCCAAGGGACTGTAGTCTACGAGCAGTACTTC
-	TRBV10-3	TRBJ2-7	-	CAISEGRDSYEQYF	TGTGCCATCAGTGAGGGCAGGGACTCCTACGAGCAGTACTTC
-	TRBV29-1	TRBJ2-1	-	CSVGSASSYNEQFF	TGCAGCGTCGGAAGCGCCAGCTCCTACAATGAGCAGTTCTTC
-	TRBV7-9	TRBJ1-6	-	CASIREGDISPLHF	TGTGCCAGCATCAGGGAGGGCGACATATCACCCCTCCACTTT
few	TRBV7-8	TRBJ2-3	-	CASSPPSSTDTQYF	TGTGCCAGCAGCCCCCCCTCCAGCACAGATACGCAGTATTTT
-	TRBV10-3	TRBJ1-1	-	CAIRKVDSEAFF	TGTGCCATCAGGAAAGTCGACAGTGAAGCTTTCTTT
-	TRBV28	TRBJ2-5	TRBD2	CASSPGATIGLAGQETQYF	TGTGCCAGCAGTCCCGGTGCAACGATTGGACTAGCGGGCCAAGAGACCCAGTACTTC
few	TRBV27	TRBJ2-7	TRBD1	CASSSPGQGRVYEQYF	TGTGCCAGCAGTTCACCAGGACAGGGAAGGGTCTACGAGCAGTACTTC
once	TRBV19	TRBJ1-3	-	CASSITPGNTIYF	TGTGCCAGTAGTATAACACCTGGAAACACCATATATTTT
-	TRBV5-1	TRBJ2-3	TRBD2	CASSPRLAGSTDTQYF	TGCGCCAGCAGCCCCCGGCTAGCGGGGAGCACAGATACGCAGTATTTT
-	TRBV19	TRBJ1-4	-	CASRSGGVGEKLFF	TGTGCCAGTAGATCGGGGGGCGTTGGTGAAAAACTGTTTTTT
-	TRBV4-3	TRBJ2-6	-	CASSQAGISGANVLTF	TGCGCCAGCAGCCAAGCGGGTATCTCTGGGGCCAACGTCCTGACTTTC
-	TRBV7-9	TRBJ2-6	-	CASSSPGSGANVLTF	TGTGCCAGCAGCTCCCCAGGCTCTGGGGCCAACGTCCTGACTTTC
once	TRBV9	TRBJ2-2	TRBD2	CATGGGATGELFF	TGTGCCACAGGCGGGGGGGCCACCGGGGAGCTGTTTTTT
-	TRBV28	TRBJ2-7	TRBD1	CASSLNRGEQYF	TGTGCCAGCAGCCTTAACAGGGGCGAGCAGTACTTC